Listed below are T cell receptor beta chains from one sample, sequenced in a study of blood T cell repertoires in COVID-19. The repertoire was sequenced with immunoSEQ multiplex PCR; TCRdb's copy has only in-frame clones and lacks some. The sample consists of about 350,000 clones, 88% of them appearing once. The sample taken for sequencing was PBMCs or T cells enriched from blood (not recorded which). The source of these receptors is a woman aged 25 to 45 who had been exposed to COVID-19. CDR3s include the opening cysteine and the closing phenylalanine or tryptophan. Fields, in order: D gene, clone size, J gene, V gene, CDR3 protein, CDR3 DNA. D genes are given only for firm matches. Expanded clones are given a class, and other clones once, few, many or no size at all.

NA	NA	TRBJ1-5	TRBV12-2	CASRFRPKQGARQPQHF	TGTGCAAGTCGCTTTCGGCCAAAACAGGGAGCGAGGCAGCCCCAGCATTTT
TRBD2	NA	TRBJ2-5	TRBV7-2	CASSLVSGSVEGQYF	TGTGCCAGCAGCTTAGTAAGCGGGAGTGTCGAAGGCCAGTACTTC
TRBD1	once	TRBJ1-2	TRBV4-2	CASSQAGQGYGYTF	TGTGCCAGCAGCCAGGCGGGACAGGGGTATGGCTACACCTTC
TRBD2	NA	TRBJ2-2	TRBV7-8	CASSLEGGRVDTGELFF	TGTGCCAGCAGCTTAGAGGGCGGGAGGGTGGACACCGGGGAGCTGTTTTTT
TRBD2	NA	TRBJ2-7	TRBV24-1	CATSDLGPSGSYEQYF	TGTGCCACCAGTGATTTGGGGCCTAGCGGGTCCTACGAGCAGTACTTC
NA	NA	TRBJ2-1	TRBV3-1/TRBV3-2	CASSQAAGSEVINEQFF	TGTGCCAGCAGCCAAGCAGCCGGGAGCGAAGTAATCAATGAGCAGTTCTTC
TRBD1	NA	TRBJ2-7	TRBV11-3	CASSFSRQGAYEQYF	TGTGCCAGCAGCTTCTCCAGACAGGGGGCCTACGAGCAGTACTTC
NA	NA	TRBJ1-5	TRBV21-1	CASSNRGTGRNQPQHF	TGTGCCAGCAGCAATCGTGGGACTGGGAGAAATCAGCCCCAGCATTTT
TRBD1	NA	TRBJ2-7	TRBV7-8	CATGQGTQTRTYEQYF	TGTGCCACCGGACAGGGTACCCAAACCCGGACCTACGAGCAGTACTTC
TRBD1	NA	TRBJ1-2	TRBV19	CASKPQWGTGANYGYTF	TGTGCCAGTAAACCGCAATGGGGGACAGGAGCTAACTATGGCTACACCTTC
NA	NA	TRBJ2-7	TRBV2	CASSEVGYSSYEQYF	TGTGCCAGCAGTGAAGTAGGTTACAGCTCCTACGAGCAGTACTTC
TRBD1	NA	TRBJ1-1	TRBV12-3/TRBV12-4	CASRQGSPEAFF	TGTGCCAGCAGACAGGGGTCTCCTGAAGCTTTCTTT
TRBD1	NA	TRBJ1-5	TRBV7-9	CASSSTGDLGPQHF	TGTGCCAGCAGCTCCACAGGGGATTTGGGGCCCCAGCATTTT
NA	NA	TRBJ2-2	TRBV7-9	CASSLASRNTGELFF	TGTGCCAGCAGCTTAGCTTCGCGGAACACCGGGGAGCTGTTTTTT
NA	NA	TRBJ1-1	TRBV18	CASSQGDTEAFF	TGTGCCAGCTCACAGGGGGACACTGAAGCTTTCTTT
NA	NA	TRBJ1-5	TRBV27	CASSPRRGLRVQPQHF	TGTGCCAGCAGTCCCCGACGGGGACTAAGGGTTCAGCCCCAGCATTTT
NA	NA	TRBJ1-1	TRBV28	CASTRGNRVEATFF	TGTGCCAGCACCCGGGGGAACAGAGTTGAAGCGACTTTCTTT
NA	NA	TRBJ2-2	TRBV20-1	CSASEGLELFF	TGCAGTGCTAGTGAGGGCCTTGAGCTGTTTTTT
NA	NA	TRBJ1-1	TRBV5-1	CASSFNRVGDTEAFF	TGCGCCAGCAGCTTCAACAGGGTAGGGGACACTGAAGCTTTCTTT
NA	NA	TRBJ2-3	TRBV4-1	CASSQDRGVTDTQYF	TGCGCCAGCAGCCAAGACAGAGGCGTCACAGATACGCAGTATTTT
TRBD2	NA	TRBJ2-1	TRBV5-5	CASSLGGRNVEQFF	TGTGCCAGCAGCTTGGGCGGGAGAAATGTTGAGCAGTTCTTC
NA	NA	TRBJ2-1	TRBV13	CASSPEGERHNEQFF	TGTGCCAGCAGCCCCGAGGGGGAGAGACACAATGAGCAGTTCTTC
NA	NA	TRBJ2-6	TRBV5-4	CASSAAGTYLSGANVLTF	TGTGCCAGCAGCGCAGCGGGTACCTATCTGTCTGGGGCCAACGTCCTGACTTTC
NA	NA	TRBJ2-7	TRBV2	CASSPRRNYEQYF	TGTGCCAGCAGTCCAAGGAGAAACTACGAGCAGTACTTC
NA	NA	TRBJ2-3	TRBV7-2	CASSPTASTDTQYF	TGTGCCAGCAGCCCGACAGCGAGCACAGATACGCAGTATTTT
TRBD1	NA	TRBJ1-1	TRBV18	CASSRGTGNGVAEAFF	TGTGCCAGCTCACGTGGGACAGGGAATGGGGTTGCTGAAGCTTTCTTT